The T cell receptor beta chain under discussion was sequenced for a study of T cells in Graves' hyperthyroidism and ophthalmopathy. The CDR3 consists of 15 residues. Germline V gives CDR1 DFQATT, CDR2 SNEGSKA (reference sequence). V was cut by 0 bases and J by 4 bases, with 15 bases left in between. This clonotype occurred a few times. Template material for amplifying TCR beta CDR3 regions consisted of RNA transcripts. The primer set for the first-round RT-PCR of the TCR CDR3 was HTBI. TCRdb re-called the multiplex PCR reads with MiXCR, one entry per CDR3 protein. The sample shows 500,000 to 550,000 distinct CDR3 sequences, around 20% of them seen only once.

The chain links TRBV20-1 to TRBJ1-1; D remains unclear. The sequence derives from a man aged 35 to 55 with Graves' ophthalmopathy. Material for sequencing was blood. The CDR3 protein is CSARDKEGSSTEAFF. The DNA of the CDR3 is TGCAGTGCTAGAGATAAGGAAGGCTCGAGCACTGAAGCTTTCTTT.